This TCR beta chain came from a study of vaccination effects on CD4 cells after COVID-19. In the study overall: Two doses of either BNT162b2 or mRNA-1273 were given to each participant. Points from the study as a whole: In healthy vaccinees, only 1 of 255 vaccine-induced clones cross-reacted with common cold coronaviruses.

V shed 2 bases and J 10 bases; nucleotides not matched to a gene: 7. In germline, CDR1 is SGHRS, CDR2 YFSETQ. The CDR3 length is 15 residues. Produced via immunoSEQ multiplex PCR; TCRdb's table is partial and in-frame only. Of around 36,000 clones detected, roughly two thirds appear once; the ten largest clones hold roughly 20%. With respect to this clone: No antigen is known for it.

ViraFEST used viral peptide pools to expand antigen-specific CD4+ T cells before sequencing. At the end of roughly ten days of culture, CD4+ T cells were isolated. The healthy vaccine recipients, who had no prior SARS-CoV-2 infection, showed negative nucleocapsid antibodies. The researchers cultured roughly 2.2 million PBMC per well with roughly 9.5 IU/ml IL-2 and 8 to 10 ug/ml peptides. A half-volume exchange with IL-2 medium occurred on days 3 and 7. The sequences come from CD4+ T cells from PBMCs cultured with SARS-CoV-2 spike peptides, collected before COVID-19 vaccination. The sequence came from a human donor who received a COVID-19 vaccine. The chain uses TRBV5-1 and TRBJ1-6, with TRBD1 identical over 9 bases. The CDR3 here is CASSLSGTGRSPLHF. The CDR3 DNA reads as TGCGCCAGCAGCTTATCAGGGACAGGGCGATCACCCCTCCACTTT.